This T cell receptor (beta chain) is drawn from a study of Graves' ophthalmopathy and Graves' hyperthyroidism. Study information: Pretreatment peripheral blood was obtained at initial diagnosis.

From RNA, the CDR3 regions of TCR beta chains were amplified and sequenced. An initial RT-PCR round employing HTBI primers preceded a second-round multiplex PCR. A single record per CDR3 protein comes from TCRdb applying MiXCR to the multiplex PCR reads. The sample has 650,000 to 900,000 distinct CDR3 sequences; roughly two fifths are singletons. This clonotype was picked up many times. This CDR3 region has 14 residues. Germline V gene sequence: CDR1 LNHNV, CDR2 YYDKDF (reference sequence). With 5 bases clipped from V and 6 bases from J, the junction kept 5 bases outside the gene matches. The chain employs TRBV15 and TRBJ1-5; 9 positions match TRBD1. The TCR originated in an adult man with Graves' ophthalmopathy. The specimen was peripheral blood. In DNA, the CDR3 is TGTGCCACCAGCCGTGGGACAGGGTTTCAGCCCCAGCATTTT. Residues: CATSRGTGFQPQHF.